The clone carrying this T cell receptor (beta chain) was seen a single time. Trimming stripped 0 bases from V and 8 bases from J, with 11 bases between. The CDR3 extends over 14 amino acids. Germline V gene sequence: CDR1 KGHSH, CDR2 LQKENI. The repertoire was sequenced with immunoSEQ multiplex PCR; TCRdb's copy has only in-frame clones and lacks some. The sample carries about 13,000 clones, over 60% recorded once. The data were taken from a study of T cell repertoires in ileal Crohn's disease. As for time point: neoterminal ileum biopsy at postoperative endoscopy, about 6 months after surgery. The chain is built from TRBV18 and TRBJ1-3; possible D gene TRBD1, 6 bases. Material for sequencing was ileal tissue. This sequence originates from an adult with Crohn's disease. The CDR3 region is CASSPPFRGDTIYF. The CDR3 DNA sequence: TGTGCCAGCTCACCACCGTTCAGGGGAGACACCATATATTTT.